The 2 T cell receptor beta chains reported below all come from one sample, sequenced in a study of T cell repertoires in cytomegalovirus infection. Antigens for these TCRs are unknown. TCRdb recomputed calls from the reads with MiXCR, one row per CDR3 protein. The table lists approximately 990,000 distinct CDR3 sequences, 30% to 40% of them singletons. Sequenced here: cultured CD8+ T cells from PBMCs, sampled from culture after CMV antigen stimulation. The receptors here all came from a human donor in good health (CMV status not recorded). Some clones in this sample may be carry-over from other donors' samples.

Only one count was recorded for this clonotype. Relative to the germline gene, one junction end is altered; a read error may explain this. The chain combines TRBV7-9 with TRBJ2-5; perhaps TRBD2 as D (5 bases). The germline V gene encodes CDR1 SEHNR and CDR2 FQNEAQ (reference sequence). This CDR3 has 15 residues. CDR3 nucleotides: TGTGCTAGCAGCCCCCCCAGGAGTAGAGGGGAGACCCAGTACTTC. Translation: CASSPPRSRGETQYF. The entire variable domain, with the rest obtained from reference TRBV7-9 and TRBJ2-5, is as follows: DTGVSQNPRHKITKRGQNVTFRCDPISEHNRLYWYRQTLGQGPEFLTYFQNEAQLEKSRLLSDRFSAERPKGSFSTLEIQRTEQGDSAMYLCASSPPRSRGETQYFGPGTRLLVL.

The chain has TRBV7-9 and TRBJ2-3; 8 bases agree with TRBD1. Germline loops: CDR1 SEHNR, CDR2 FQNEAQ (reference sequence). V lost 4 bases to trimming and J lost 0 bases; unmatched junction nucleotides: 6. The CDR3 is 16 amino acids. CDR3 residues: CASSSLRGRSTDTQYF. In DNA, the CDR3 is TGTGCCAGCAGCTCGCTCAGGGGGCGAAGCACAGATACGCAGTATTTT.